These 15 T cell receptor beta chains came from one sample sequenced in a study of blood T cell repertoires in COVID-19. Profiling relied on immunoSEQ multiplex PCR, and the TCRdb table lists in-frame clones only, not all of them. The repertoire has under 300,000 clones, roughly four fifths of them found once; the top ten carry about 3.4%. The sequencing input was PBMCs or T cells enriched from blood (not recorded which). These receptors were collected from a man between 50 and 59 years old who had recovered from COVID-19.

This clone came up once. The chain carries TRBV28 and TRBJ1-1; D not resolved. Trimming pared 3 bases from V and 0 bases from J, leaving 8 bases between. Germline V gives CDR1 MDHEN, CDR2 SYDVKM. The CDR3 sequence is 14 residues long. The CDR3 spells CASSLAVMNTEAFF. The CDR3 nucleotides are TGTGCCAGCAGTTTGGCGGTTATGAACACTGAAGCTTTCTTT.

This chain uses TRBV4-1 with TRBJ2-1; tentatively, D is TRBD2 (5 bases). The germline gives CDR1 MGHRA, CDR2 YSYEKL. The CDR3 has 17 amino acids. Deletions cut 1 base from V and 2 bases from J, with 15 bases between. CDR3 nucleotide sequence: TGCGCCAGCAGCCAAGGTCTGCTAGCCGATCCCTACAATGAGCAGTTCTTC. It encodes CASSQGLLADPYNEQFF.

The chain employs TRBV20-1 and TRBJ2-5, with 12 bases that match TRBD2. CDR1 DFQATT and CDR2 SNEGSKA come from the germline V gene (reference sequence). V shed 3 bases and J 5 bases; nucleotides not matched to a gene: 10. CDR3 length: 16 amino acids. The CDR3 nucleotides are TGCAGTGCTAGTAGACCTAGCGGGAGGGTGGGGGAGACCCAGTACTTC. Protein sequence: CSASRPSGRVGETQYF.

The chain couples TRBV6-5 to TRBJ1-2, with D unclear. Trimming shortened V by 6 bases and J by 2 bases, and 16 bases separated the two germline ends. This CDR3 contains 15 residues. Germline V gives CDR1 MNHEY, CDR2 SVGAGI. Here the CDR3 DNA reads TGTGCCAGCAGCCGGGTCCCCTCAGCGAACTATGGCTACACCTTC. Residues: CASSRVPSANYGYTF.

The CDR3 DNA reads TGTGCCAGCAGACTCGGCAGGGGGCCTGGATACGAGCAGTACTTC. Amino acid sequence: CASRLGRGPGYEQYF. The chain has TRBV6-5 and TRBJ2-7; TRBD1 matches at 8 bases. The V and J ends lost 6 bases and 4 bases, in that order; junction bases with no gene match: 11. The CDR3 extends over 15 amino acids. Germline values: CDR1 MNHEY, CDR2 SVGAGI.

The V and J genes are TRBV7-3 and TRBJ2-2, with 9 nucleotides matching TRBD2. The CDR3 contains 20 residues. Trimming removed 4 bases from V and 4 bases from J; junction bases left unmatched: 19. CDR1 is SGHTA and CDR2 is FQGTGA in the germline V gene. CDR3 residues: CASSYPYGREGLYGTGELFF. CDR3 DNA: TGTGCCAGCAGCTACCCCTATGGGCGGGAGGGCCTTTACGGCACCGGGGAGCTGTTTTTT.

The CDR3 DNA follows: TGTGCCACCAGCAGAGATCGAGGGTGGGATGAGCAGTTCTTC. It yields the protein CATSRDRGWDEQFF. The chain combines TRBV15 with TRBJ2-1, with TRBD2 as a possible D gene (5 bases). V was trimmed by 0 bases and J by 8 bases, leaving 11 bases between them. Germline loops: CDR1 LNHNV, CDR2 YYDKDF (reference sequence). This CDR3 comprises 14 residues. Complete variable domain (other parts from reference TRBV15 and TRBJ2-1): DAMVIQNPRYQVTQFGKPVTLSCSQTLNHNVMYWYQQKSSQAPKLLFHYYDKDFNNEADTPDNFQSRRPNTSFCFLDIRSPGLGDTAMYLCATSRDRGWDEQFFGPGTRLTVL.

In DNA form, the CDR3 reads TGTGCCAGCAGCTTACGGAGCGGGGATACGCAGTATTTT. It is translated as CASSLRSGDTQYF. The chain joins TRBV5-5 to TRBJ2-3, with D possibly being TRBD2 (6 bases). The CDR3 has 13 amino acids. V lost 2 bases and J 6 bases, leaving 10 bases between the germline ends. Germline loops: CDR1 SGHKS, CDR2 YYEKEE (reference sequence).

This clone was counted a single time. The V call is TRBV7-9, the J call TRBJ1-2, with TRBD1 matching over 8 bases. V was pared by 2 bases and J by 6 bases, with 11 bases of the junction left unmatched. The CDR3 consists of 16 residues. From germline, CDR1 is SEHNR and CDR2 FQNEAQ (reference sequence). The CDR3 spells CASSLFQSGTGHGYTF. Here the CDR3 DNA reads TGTGCCAGCAGCTTATTCCAATCCGGGACAGGCCATGGCTACACCTTC.

The chain has TRBV7-6 and TRBJ1-2; a possible D gene is TRBD1 (6 bases). This CDR3 contains 18 residues. The germline CDR1 and CDR2 sequences are SGHVS and FNYEAQ. Trimming pared 4 bases from V and 0 bases from J, leaving 21 bases between. In DNA, the CDR3 is TGTGCCAGCAGCTCTCAAGCAACTAGGACAGTCACTAACTATGGCTACACCTTC. Its protein product is CASSSQATRTVTNYGYTF.

The rearrangement links TRBV18 to TRBJ2-7, with TRBD1 matching over 10 bases. The CDR3 loop spans 16 amino acids. J lost 5 bases, V lost 2 bases, and 9 bases had no gene match. The germline V gene encodes CDR1 KGHSH and CDR2 LQKENI. The CDR3 protein is CASSPSPGQGKNEQYF. CDR3 bases: TGTGCCAGCTCACCATCCCCGGGACAGGGGAAGAACGAGCAGTACTTC.

The chain joins TRBV7-6 to TRBJ1-3; D perhaps matches TRBD1 (5 bases). V gave up 1 base and J gave up 0 bases, with 7 bases separating them. Germline values: CDR1 SGHVS, CDR2 FNYEAQ. The CDR3 has 15 amino acids. CDR3 region: CASSLGDSSGNTIYF. The CDR3 DNA reads TGTGCCAGCAGCTTAGGAGACAGCTCTGGAAACACCATATATTTT.

This chain uses TRBV28 with TRBJ1-4, with D tentatively TRBD1 (6 bases). In germline, CDR1 is MDHEN, CDR2 SYDVKM. V lost 9 bases to trimming and J lost 0 bases, with 11 bases between them. This CDR3 is 14 amino acids long. The CDR3 spells CASGGWATNEKLFF. The CDR3 bases are TGTGCCAGTGGGGGCTGGGCAACTAATGAAAAACTGTTTTTT.

The genes are TRBV7-3 and TRBJ2-1, with TRBD2 identical over 9 bases. CDR3 length equals 16 residues. Germline V gene sequence: CDR1 SGHTA, CDR2 FQGTGA. The V segment lost 5 bases and the J segment 6 bases; nucleotides outside the gene matches: 11. The DNA of the CDR3 is TGTGCCAGCAGCGCCCAACCTAGCGGGGCGGGCAATGAGCAGTTCTTC. It specifies CASSAQPSGAGNEQFF.

The chain is built from TRBV7-8 and TRBJ1-5; possibly TRBD1 for D (6 bases). The length of the CDR3 is 12 residues. Trimming removed 6 bases at V and 11 bases at J, with 14 bases between. CDR1 is SGHVS, CDR2 FQNEAQ, per germline. CDR3 in amino acids: CASRTNTGSQHF. CDR3 in DNA: TGTGCCAGCAGAACGAACACAGGGTCCCAGCATTTT.